This T cell receptor (beta chain) was profiled in a study of T cell responses to AZD1222 COVID-19 vaccine. Study-wide points: Among AZD1222 vaccinees, only 5 to 7 were seropositive at baseline.

In the case of this clone: The antigen is unknown.

Trimming cost V 2 bases and J 7 bases, with 14 bases left between them. The CDR3 length is 14 residues. CDR1 is MNHEY and CDR2 is SVGAGI in the germline V gene. Measured with immunoSEQ multiplex PCR; TCRdb has only the in-frame clones, and not every one. The sample consists of about 42,000 clones, approximately 90% of them appearing once. The chain recombines TRBV6-5 with TRBJ2-5, with a tentative D call TRBD1 (6 bases). The clonotype was recovered from an adult who received the AZD1222 COVID-19 vaccine. This specimen consisted of peripheral blood, obtained 28 days after the second AZD1222 dose. The CDR3 DNA reads TGTGCCAGCAGTTACCCGGACAGCCATGGGACCCAGTACTTC. Its protein product is CASSYPDSHGTQYF.